Listed below are T cell receptor beta chains from one sample, sequenced in a study of OX40 agonist ivuxolimab in advanced cancers. Profiling relied on immunoSEQ multiplex PCR, and the TCRdb table lists in-frame clones only, not all of them. The table shows 40,000 to 45,000 clones, with more than 70% occurring only once. The sequencing here drew on CD4+ or CD8+ T cells sorted from blood, taken in a trial of the OX40 agonist ivuxolimab. Receptor source: an adult with an advanced solid tumor such as melanoma, head and neck, liver or kidney cancer. CDR3s include the opening cysteine and the closing phenylalanine or tryptophan. The order of the fields is D gene, V gene, clone size, J gene, CDR3 protein, CDR3 DNA. D genes are given only for firm matches. Clone size is not always given. Where it is, it says once, few, many or a class for expanded clones.

>TRBD2|TRBV11-2|once|TRBJ2-7
CASSFPGGGYEQYF
TGTGCCAGCAGCTTTCCGGGGGGAGGCTACGAGCAGTACTTC
>-|TRBV5-8|-|TRBJ2-5
CARSFLETQYF
TGTGCCAGAAGCTTCTTGGAGACCCAGTACTTC
>-|TRBV13|few|TRBJ1-6
CASSARGADNSPLHF
TGTGCCAGCAGCGCTAGGGGGGCGGATAATTCACCCCTCCACTTT
>-|TRBV27|-|TRBJ1-2
CASSPHQTNNYGYTF
TGTGCCAGCAGTCCCCACCAGACGAACAACTATGGCTACACCTTC
>-|TRBV4-2|once|TRBJ1-5
CASSQDYQDEPQHF
TGTGCCAGCAGCCAAGATTATCAGGATGAGCCCCAGCATTTT
>-|TRBV5-4|-|TRBJ1-1
CASSSLTGGTEAFF
TGTGCCAGCAGCTCGTTGACTGGGGGCACTGAAGCTTTCTTT
>TRBD1|TRBV28|-|TRBJ2-7
CASSSPSDSGQDYEQYF
TGTGCCAGCAGTTCCCCCAGTGACAGCGGACAGGACTACGAGCAGTACTTC
>-|TRBV7-2|-|TRBJ2-2
CASSFPEVEAGELFF
TGTGCCAGCAGCTTCCCAGAGGTGGAGGCCGGGGAGCTGTTTTTT
>TRBD2|TRBV7-9|-|TRBJ2-3
CASSLPSSGGAPTDTQYF
TGTGCCAGCAGCTTACCCTCTAGCGGGGGGGCCCCCACAGATACGCAGTATTTT
>-|TRBV29-1|-|TRBJ2-5
CSVERSRTDKETQYF
TGCAGCGTTGAGAGGTCCCGGACGGATAAAGAGACCCAGTACTTC
>-|TRBV15|-|TRBJ2-1
CATSRDPRTGSYNEQFF
TGTGCCACCAGCAGAGATCCGCGGACCGGCTCCTACAATGAGCAGTTCTTC